A single sample gave rise to the 32 T cell receptor beta chains below, sequenced in a study of blood T cell repertoires in COVID-19. Clones were sequenced by immunoSEQ multiplex PCR, and TCRdb holds only the in-frame ones, with some missing. The sample shows about 110,000 clones, more than 70% of them seen only once. The specimen sequenced was peripheral blood. Receptors originate from a man in his forties with active or convalescent COVID-19.

V and J are TRBV28 and TRBJ2-7; TRBD2 aligns across 7 bases. CDR3 length equals 15 residues. Germline CDR1 MDHEN, CDR2 SYDVKM. After removal of 8 bases from V and 3 bases from J, the junction contained 13 bases not matched to a gene. This CDR3 reads CASPGPGGSNYEQYF. The CDR3 DNA is TGTGCCAGCCCTGGCCCGGGGGGATCGAACTACGAGCAGTACTTC.

DNA of the CDR3: TGTGCCAGCAGCCAAGGGGTCGCAGGCCGTCCGGATACGCAGTATTTT. This encodes CASSQGVAGRPDTQYF. V usage is TRBV21-1 and J usage is TRBJ2-3; no DNA check was done on the table's D call, TRBD1. TRBV21-1 is shown as a pseudogene. There are 16 residues in the CDR3.

This clone was picked up one time. This chain connects TRBV9 to TRBJ1-1; no reliable D call. The CDR3 runs to 15 residues. The germline V gene has CDR1 SGDLS and CDR2 YYNGEE. The ends were cut back, 3 bases at V and 4 bases at J, with 16 bases in the middle. The DNA for the CDR3 is TGTGCCAGCAGCGAGGGAGGAAACCTGCTCACTGAAGCTTTCTTT. It yields the protein CASSEGGNLLTEAFF.

This clone was observed a single time. The chain has TRBV7-2 and TRBJ1-4, with TRBD1 matching over 8 bases. Germline V lookup: CDR1 SGHTA, CDR2 FQGNSA. The CDR3 has 14 amino acids. The V and J ends lost 4 bases and 7 bases, in that order; junction bases with no gene match: 5. The CDR3 DNA sequence: TGTGCCAGCAGCTCACAGGGGGGGGGTGAAAAACTGTTTTTT. It yields the protein CASSSQGGGEKLFF.

The chain combines TRBV28 with TRBJ1-2; tentatively, D is TRBD1 (6 bases). The V end was cut by 2 bases, the J end by 7 bases, with 11 bases between. From germline, CDR1 is MDHEN and CDR2 SYDVKM. The CDR3 has 13 amino acids. CDR3 in DNA: TGTGCCAGCAGTTTAAACAGGGTCGGTGGCTACACCTTC. Protein: CASSLNRVGGYTF.

The chain carries TRBV3-1 (or the pseudogene TRBV3-2) and TRBJ2-7; 7 positions match TRBD2. Germline assignment: CDR1 LGHDT and CDR2 YNNKEL (reference sequence). J lost 0 bases, V lost 3 bases, and 11 bases had no gene match. This CDR3 has 17 residues. The CDR3 nucleotides read TGTGCCAGCAGCCAGCGCACTTTGGCGGGAGTCTCCTACGAGCAGTACTTC. Its translation: CASSQRTLAGVSYEQYF.

The chain links TRBV7-2 to TRBJ2-7, with a possible D match to TRBD2 (6 bases). This CDR3 has 14 amino acids. Germline CDR1 and CDR2: SGHTA and FQGNSA. The V and J ends lost 0 bases and 5 bases respectively, with 11 bases between them. The CDR3 region is CASSLAAGLHEQYF. The CDR3 region has the DNA TGTGCCAGCAGCTTAGCGGCGGGGCTACACGAGCAGTACTTC.

The V and J genes are TRBV28 and TRBJ1-1, with TRBD1 identical over 9 bases. CDR1 MDHEN and CDR2 SYDVKM come from the germline V gene. The trim removed 2 bases at V and 5 bases at J, leaving 3 bases unmatched. The CDR3 contains 14 residues. As DNA, the CDR3 is TGTGCCAGCAGTTTAGGGACAGGGACGACTGAAGCTTTCTTT. It translates to CASSLGTGTTEAFF.

The chain's CDR3 is CASSSGDTPSGKRVEQFF. The CDR3 region has the DNA TGCGCCAGCAGCTCAGGAGACACTCCTAGCGGGAAAAGAGTTGAGCAGTTCTTC. This chain connects TRBV5-1 to TRBJ2-1, with 9 bases fitting TRBD2. Germline V lookup: CDR1 SGHRS, CDR2 YFSETQ. This CDR3 region has 18 residues. After removal of 3 bases from V and 9 bases from J, the junction contained 19 bases not matched to a gene.

This chain uses TRBV21-1 with TRBJ2-1; TRBD1, the table's D call, lacks a check against the DNA. TRBV21-1 counts as a pseudogene. This CDR3 spans 15 amino acids. The CDR3 nucleotides are TGTGCCAGCAGCGTCAGTTCAGGGGTGTACAATGAGCAGTTCTTC. It translates to CASSVSSGVYNEQFF.

In its sample, this clone was seen once. This chain connects TRBV3-1 (or the pseudogene TRBV3-2) to TRBJ1-6; TRBD1 matches 8 bases. V trimming: 1 base; J trimming: 9 bases; junction bases outside the gene matches: 11. This CDR3 region has 17 residues. Per the germline V gene, CDR1 is LGHDT and CDR2 is YNNKEL (reference sequence). CDR3 sequence (DNA): TGTGCCAGCAGCCAAGTGGACAGGGCAGAGAAAATTTCACCCCTCCACTTT. Translating gives CASSQVDRAEKISPLHF.

This clone has a handful of counts. V usage is TRBV30 and J usage is TRBJ1-1; TRBD1 might be the D (6 bases). The CDR3 spans 12 residues. The ends were cut back, 5 bases at V and 1 base at J, with 8 bases in the middle. CDR1 is GTSNPN, CDR2 SVGIG, per germline (reference sequence). CDR3 amino acids: CAWGGWNTEAFF. In nucleotides, the CDR3 is TGTGCCTGGGGGGGCTGGAACACTGAAGCTTTCTTT.

CDR3 region: CASSLAGLAGDEQFF. The CDR3 DNA reads as TGTGCCAGCAGCTTGGCGGGACTAGCGGGAGATGAGCAGTTCTTC. The chain employs TRBV5-4 and TRBJ2-1, with TRBD2 identical over 14 bases. The length of the CDR3 is 15 residues. Losses at the gene ends were 0 bases for V and 8 bases for J; bases not matched to a gene: 1. Germline V gene lookup returns CDR1 SGHNT and CDR2 YYREEE (reference sequence).

Turning to this clone: Mismatch with germline at one junction end may stem from a read error. CDR3 protein: CASSERDGTGERLFF. DNA of the CDR3: TGTGCCAGCAGTGAACGGGACGGTACGGGGGAAAGACTGTTTTTT. The chain carries TRBV6-1 and TRBJ1-4, with D possibly TRBD1 on 5 matching bases. This CDR3 is built from 15 residues. In germline, CDR1 is MNHNS, CDR2 SASEGT.

The CDR3 DNA follows: TGTGCCAGCAGTCGGGACTGGTCCTACAATGAGCAGTTCTTC. Translating gives CASSRDWSYNEQFF. This chain connects TRBV6-4 to TRBJ2-1; D might be TRBD2 (6 bases). This CDR3 spans 14 amino acids. CDR1 and CDR2 (germline): MRHNA, SNTAGT. V was pared by 5 bases and J by 1 base, with 9 bases between.

The V gene is TRBV18, the J gene TRBJ2-3; no firm D call. CDR1 KGHSH and CDR2 LQKENI come from the germline V gene. The germline V and J ends were trimmed by 0 bases and 2 bases, with 6 bases remaining between them. This CDR3 has 14 amino acids. CDR3 residues: CASSPPAHTDTQYF. The CDR3 nucleotides are TGTGCCAGCTCACCACCGGCCCACACAGATACGCAGTATTTT.

In DNA form, the CDR3 reads TGTGCCAGCAGCGAGGGACAGATTAATTCACCCCTCCACTTT. This gives the protein CASSEGQINSPLHF. V usage is TRBV5-4 and J usage is TRBJ1-6; 7 nucleotides line up with TRBD1. Germline CDR1 SGHNT, CDR2 YYREEE (reference sequence). V shed 4 bases and J 6 bases; nucleotides not matched to a gene: 4. The CDR3 is made up of 14 amino acids.

The chain couples TRBV7-2 to TRBJ1-1; TRBD1 matches 10 bases. CDR1 and CDR2 from the germline V gene are SGHTA and FQGNSA. This CDR3 has 15 amino acids. Losses at the gene ends were 1 base for V and 5 bases for J; bases not matched to a gene: 4. The CDR3 nucleotides read TGTGCCAGCAGCTTAGTCCGGGACAGGGGTACTGAAGCTTTCTTT. It yields the protein CASSLVRDRGTEAFF. The full variable domain, in which reference TRBV7-2 and TRBJ1-1 provide the parts outside the CDR3, is GAGVSQSPSNKVTEKGKDVELRCDPISGHTALYWYRQSLGQGLEFLIYFQGNSAPDKSGLPSDRFSAERTGGSVSTLTIQRTQQEDSAVYLCASSLVRDRGTEAFFGQGTRLTVV.

This chain links TRBV5-4 with TRBJ2-7, with 12 bases lining up with TRBD2. V was clipped by 3 bases and J by 7 bases; unmatched bases: 5. In germline, CDR1 is SGHNT, CDR2 YYREEE (reference sequence). The CDR3 runs to 14 residues. CDR3 protein: CASSSGLAGTEQYF. The CDR3 coding sequence is TGTGCCAGCAGCTCAGGACTAGCGGGAACTGAGCAGTACTTC. The entire variable domain, with the rest obtained from reference TRBV5-4 and TRBJ2-7, is as follows: ETGVTQSPTHLIKTRGQQVTLRCSSQSGHNTVSWYQQALGQGPQFIFQYYREEENGRGNFPPRFSGLQFPNYSSELNVNALELDDSALYLCASSSGLAGTEQYFGPGTRLTVT.

The V call is TRBV12-3 or TRBV12-4, the J call TRBJ2-3; possible D gene TRBD2, 6 bases. V was trimmed by 6 bases and J by 5 bases, leaving 12 bases between them. The CDR3 totals 13 residues. The CDR3 DNA reads TGTGCCAGCAGCCTCGGGGGAGTAGATACGCAGTATTTT. It is translated as CASSLGGVDTQYF.

The chain couples TRBV27 to TRBJ2-7, with D possibly TRBD1 on 6 matching bases. The germline V and J ends were trimmed by 5 bases and 6 bases, with 17 bases remaining between them. Per the germline V gene, CDR1 is MNHEY and CDR2 is SMNVEV (reference sequence). CDR3 length: 14 amino acids. CDR3 in amino acids: CASSPGHSSPEQYF. Here the CDR3 DNA reads TGTGCCAGCAGTCCGGGACATAGTTCCCCCGAGCAGTACTTC.

The J gene is TRBJ2-1, the V gene TRBV2, with a possible D match to TRBD2 (6 bases). Looked up from germline, CDR1 is SNHLY and CDR2 is FYNNEI. Trimming removed 8 bases from V and 12 bases from J, with 26 bases in between. The CDR3 is made up of 15 amino acids. For the CDR3, the DNA is TGTGCCAGCCGCTACCTGATAGCGGCGTCCACGGGGCAGTTCTTC. The encoded protein is CASRYLIAASTGQFF.

The J gene is TRBJ2-1, the V gene TRBV4-2, with D unresolved. Germline V lookup: CDR1 LGHNA, CDR2 YNFKEQ. CDR3 length equals 16 residues. V lost 0 bases and J 0 bases, leaving 9 bases between the germline ends. DNA for the CDR3: TGTGCCAGCAGCCAAGACGTCGGTTACTCCTACAATGAGCAGTTCTTC. Its translation: CASSQDVGYSYNEQFF.

The genes are TRBV5-1 and TRBJ1-5; TRBD1 aligns across 9 bases. With V trimmed by 3 bases and J by 4 bases, 5 bases remained unmatched. CDR3 length: 15 amino acids. Germline CDR1 is SGHRS and CDR2 is YFSETQ. CDR3 DNA sequence: TGCGCCAGCAGCTCGGGACAGGGTGGTAATCAGCCCCAGCATTTT. Translated: CASSSGQGGNQPQHF.

The chain is built from TRBV3-1 (or the pseudogene TRBV3-2) and TRBJ2-3; 9 bases fit TRBD2. Germline V gives CDR1 LGHDT, CDR2 YNNKEL (reference sequence). The CDR3 spans 18 residues. With 0 bases clipped from V and 1 base from J, the junction kept 8 bases outside the gene matches. CDR3 sequence: CASSQDYSGSGGTDTQYF. The CDR3 nucleotides read TGTGCCAGCAGCCAAGACTATAGCGGGAGTGGGGGCACAGATACGCAGTATTTT.

The V and J genes are TRBV18 and TRBJ1-2; unclear D gene. V lost 3 bases, J lost 8 bases, and 16 bases lay in between. Germline loops: CDR1 KGHSH, CDR2 LQKENI. The CDR3 is made up of 14 amino acids. The CDR3 sequence: CASSPQDRAGGYTF. The CDR3 DNA reads as TGTGCCAGCTCACCGCAGGACCGAGCGGGCGGCTACACCTTC. Variable domain in full (rest from reference TRBV18 and TRBJ1-2): NAGVMQNPRHLVRRRGQEARLRCSPMKGHSHVYWYRQLPEEGLKFMVYLQKENIIDESGMPKERFSAEFPKEGPSILRIQQVVRGDSAAYFCASSPQDRAGGYTFGSGTRLTVV.

This sequence joins TRBV18 and TRBJ2-1; 9 positions agree with TRBD2. Trimming cost V 2 bases and J 6 bases; bases outside gene matches: 5. Looked up from germline, CDR1 is KGHSH and CDR2 is LQKENI. This CDR3 comprises 15 residues. DNA for the CDR3: TGTGCCAGCTCACCAAGGGGACTAGCAGCCAATGAGCAGTTCTTC. It is translated as CASSPRGLAANEQFF.

The chain uses TRBV27 and TRBJ2-1; 13 nucleotides align to TRBD2. Losses at the gene ends were 8 bases for V and 6 bases for J; bases not matched to a gene: 7. The CDR3 spans 15 residues. Looked up from germline, CDR1 is MNHEY and CDR2 is SMNVEV (reference sequence). The CDR3, as DNA: TGTGCCAGCGCCGCCGGGACTAGCGGGATCAATGAGCAGTTCTTC. Translating gives CASAAGTSGINEQFF.

This chain connects TRBV9 to TRBJ2-7; 10 bases align to TRBD1. The CDR3 has 15 residues. After removal of 3 bases from V and 6 bases from J, the junction contained 9 bases not matched to a gene. Germline V gene lookup returns CDR1 SGDLS and CDR2 YYNGEE. The CDR3 sequence: CASSASPGQGSEQYF. CDR3 DNA sequence: TGTGCCAGCAGCGCTTCACCGGGACAGGGGTCCGAGCAGTACTTC.

The rearrangement uses TRBV27 and TRBJ2-7; D perhaps matches TRBD1 (6 bases). The CDR3 extends over 15 amino acids. Per the germline V gene, CDR1 is MNHEY and CDR2 is SMNVEV (reference sequence). The V end was cut by 0 bases, the J end by 4 bases, with 13 bases between. In nucleotides, the CDR3 is TGTGCCAGCAGTTTATCGTTCGGGACAACTTACGAGCAGTACTTC. Protein product: CASSLSFGTTYEQYF.

The rearrangement links TRBV18 to TRBJ1-3; D may be TRBD1 (5 bases). Germline V lookup: CDR1 KGHSH, CDR2 LQKENI. Trimming shortened V by 2 bases and J by 4 bases, and 18 bases separated the two germline ends. The CDR3 covers 17 residues. CDR3 nucleotides: TGTGCCAGCTCACCATCGACCCGGGACTTAACGGGAAACACCATATATTTT. As protein: CASSPSTRDLTGNTIYF.

This chain links TRBV4-3 with TRBJ1-3; TRBD1 matches 12 bases. This CDR3 is 18 amino acids long. Per germline, CDR1 LGHNA and CDR2 YSLEER. Unmatched junction bases numbered 8, after V lost 4 bases and J lost 1 base. CDR3 nucleotide sequence: TGCGCCAGCAGCCGATACAGGGGACAGGGGGCTTCTGGAAACACCATATATTTT. Translating gives CASSRYRGQGASGNTIYF.